This T cell receptor (beta chain) was captured in a study of T cell responses to AZD1222 COVID-19 vaccine (dated by TCRdb to about 2021). With regard to the full study: TCR sequencing covered over 230 trial participants: 207 given two doses of AZD1222 and approximately 26 given two doses of MenACWY control vaccine. Trial participants were enrolled into age subgroups of 18-55, 56-69 and 70-plus years, which contained about 150, 27 and 61 TCR-sequenced participants, respectively. What the work shows at the level of the full study, not this receptor alone: Participants were mostly white British, with more females than males. The authors suggested clonal diversity may have been underestimated. After two AZD1222 doses, spike-specific TCR breadth and depth were significantly higher than at day 0 and than in MenACWY recipients. Nearly half of unique spike-specific TCRs reportedly recognized epitopes outside regions mutated in the B.1.351 and B.1.1.7 variants. The 56-69-year group was small, and its depth increase did not reach significance, likely because of low power. Only five to seven AZD1222 recipients were SARS-CoV-2 seropositive at baseline, limiting conclusions about previously exposed vaccinees. The vaccine-associated CD4 TCRs covered the entire spike protein, and the dominant responses fell in regions 160-218 and 743-854. Because no samples from the day 14 peak response were available, repertoires could be characterized only after the peak T cell response.

To note about this clone: The target of this receptor is not known. No quality values exist for individual bases; no much larger clone is one base distant.

The CDR3 numbers 15 residues from cysteine through phenylalanine. Here the CDR3 DNA is all that survives: 45 bases in frame from base 1. The V end loses 5 bases and the J end loses 5 bases, and a stretch of 17 bases separates them. In the germline V gene (reference sequence), CDR1 corresponds to SEHNR and CDR2 to FQNEAQ. The CDR3 regions of human TCRbeta chains were subjected to immunosequencing. The paper's data handling went like this. Repertoire TCRs were matched against a reference library of SARS-CoV-2-specific TCRs generated with the MIRA antigen-specificity platform. Breadth was defined as the fraction of unique TCRs that were SARS-CoV-2-associated, and depth was defined as the fraction of total T cells that were SARS-CoV-2-associated. Using the MIRA data, each spike-specific TCR was assigned both to the spike region to which the TCR was reactive and to a CD4 or CD8 class. Log10-transformed breadth and depth values were compared by one-way ANOVA with Sidak's multiple comparisons tests. Imported from immuneACCESS, the table was reduced by TCRdb to in-frame sequences with V and J called. These copies leave out some clones; in studies compared against another copy, an unresolved V gene accounts for under half, and the cause of the remainder is not known. From that table come the V and J calls and clone size; the DNA was used to work out D and trimming. The sample table records roughly 120,000 clones; roughly 87% of these occur just once. The ten largest clones capture roughly 13% of the sample.

The meaning of the sample's time point label: baseline before first vaccination. Taken with the paper, the label for treatment or condition translates to: meningococcal conjugate vaccine given as trial control. Vaccinee samples were obtained from the UK trials COV001 and COV002, which included a single-blind randomized controlled phase 2/3 trial of AZD1222 (ChAdOx1 nCoV-19) in healthy adults. For TCRbeta chain sequencing, PBMC samples were collected from trial participants at day 0 and at day 28 after the second dose. The sequence derives from an adult in good health. The sample here was peripheral blood, taken on day 0 of MenACWY control vaccination. This receptor chain uses TRBV7-9 and TRBJ2-3; perhaps TRBD1 is the D gene, with 6 bases matching. DNA sequence: TGTGCCAGCAGCCAGGTCTTAACAGGGAGAGATACGCAGTATTTT. This encodes CASSQVLTGRDTQYF. This CDR3, with the reference TRBV7-9 and TRBJ2-3 proteins standing in past its ends, gives the full variable domain DTGVSQNPRHKITKRGQNVTFRCDPISEHNRLYWYRQTLGQGPEFLTYFQNEAQLEKSRLLSDRFSAERPKGSFSTLEIQRTEQGDSAMYLCASSQVLTGRDTQYFGPGTRLTVL.